The rows below give T cell receptor beta chains drawn from one sample of a study of cytomegalovirus exposure and HLA in healthy donors. The protocol was immunoSEQ multiplex PCR, while the TCRdb copy is restricted to in-frame clones and leaves out a portion. The sample contains 180,000 or so clones, about 82% of which appear only once. The sample consisted of PBMCs. These receptors were taken from a man between 18 and 29 years old in good health and CMV-seronegative. Each CDR3 is given with its conserved first and last residue. The D gene is left open where the match is weak. Not every row has a clone size; where given, it reads once, few, many or a size class.

V gene: TRBV9; J gene: TRBJ1-4; D gene: .; clone size: .; CDR3 DNA: TGTGCCAGCAGCGTGGGAGGGGCCCGCGAAAAACTGTTTTTT; CDR3 protein: CASSVGGAREKLFF
V gene: TRBV5-1; J gene: TRBJ2-5; D gene: TRBD2; clone size: once; CDR3 DNA: TGCGCCAGCAGCTTGGAGATAGCGGGAGGGCCGGGAGAGACCCAGTACTTC; CDR3 protein: CASSLEIAGGPGETQYF
V gene: TRBV20-1; J gene: TRBJ2-7; D gene: .; clone size: few; CDR3 DNA: TGCAGTGCTGATACAGTGATCGAGCAGTACTTC; CDR3 protein: CSADTVIEQYF
V gene: TRBV19; J gene: TRBJ2-7; D gene: .; clone size: .; CDR3 DNA: TGTGCCAGTAGTCCACGTGTCCGCGGATCCTACGAGCAGTACTTC; CDR3 protein: CASSPRVRGSYEQYF
V gene: TRBV6-4; J gene: TRBJ2-1; D gene: .; clone size: .; CDR3 DNA: TGTGCCAGCAGTTTAGCCCCGAGCTCCTACAATGAGCAGTTCTTC; CDR3 protein: CASSLAPSSYNEQFF
V gene: TRBV15; J gene: TRBJ1-2; D gene: TRBD1; clone size: .; CDR3 DNA: TGTGCCACCAGCAGAGATCTACAGGGGGCGGACTATGGCTACACCTTC; CDR3 protein: CATSRDLQGADYGYTF
V gene: TRBV27; J gene: TRBJ2-1; D gene: .; clone size: .; CDR3 DNA: TGTGCCAGCAGTTTATGGGCAGCTCAGGAGCAGTTCTTC; CDR3 protein: CASSLWAAQEQFF
V gene: TRBV5-1; J gene: TRBJ2-6; D gene: .; clone size: .; CDR3 DNA: TGCGCCAGCACGGCGGGAATGGCCGGGGCCAACGTCCTGACTTTC; CDR3 protein: CASTAGMAGANVLTF
V gene: TRBV2; J gene: TRBJ1-1; D gene: .; clone size: .; CDR3 DNA: TGTGCCAGCTGCCACATGAACACTGAAGCTTTCTTT; CDR3 protein: CASCHMNTEAFF
V gene: TRBV2; J gene: TRBJ1-3; D gene: .; clone size: few; CDR3 DNA: TGTGCCAGGCGGACAGCGATCTCTGGAAACACCATATATTTT; CDR3 protein: CARRTAISGNTIYF
V gene: TRBV4-1; J gene: TRBJ1-4; D gene: .; clone size: .; CDR3 DNA: TGCGCCAGCAGCCAAACAGGGTTAGGTGAAAAACTGTTTTTT; CDR3 protein: CASSQTGLGEKLFF
V gene: TRBV9; J gene: TRBJ2-4; D gene: TRBD2; clone size: .; CDR3 DNA: TGTGCCAGCAGCGTAGCGGGCGGGGGGTCATCCAAAAACATTCAGTACTTC; CDR3 protein: CASSVAGGGSSKNIQYF
V gene: TRBV5-1; J gene: TRBJ1-2; D gene: TRBD1; clone size: .; CDR3 DNA: TGCGCCAGCAGCGGTACAGGGGGCGGATCTGGCTACACCTTC; CDR3 protein: CASSGTGGGSGYTF
V gene: TRBV5-6; J gene: TRBJ2-7; D gene: .; clone size: .; CDR3 DNA: TGTGCCAGCAGACCGGCGGATCTCTACGAGCAGTACTTC; CDR3 protein: CASRPADLYEQYF
V gene: TRBV28; J gene: TRBJ1-1; D gene: .; clone size: .; CDR3 DNA: TGTGCCAGCAGTTTCAGTTACACTGAAGCTTTCTTT; CDR3 protein: CASSFSYTEAFF
V gene: TRBV6-5; J gene: TRBJ1-4; D gene: .; clone size: .; CDR3 DNA: TGTGCCAGCAGTCCCCGGGGAGGGGGAAATGAAAAACTGTTTTTT; CDR3 protein: CASSPRGGGNEKLFF
V gene: TRBV14; J gene: TRBJ1-6; D gene: .; clone size: .; CDR3 DNA: TGTGCCAGCAGCCAAGTCTTAACAGTAAATTCACCCCTCCACTTT; CDR3 protein: CASSQVLTVNSPLHF
V gene: TRBV5-4; J gene: TRBJ2-2; D gene: TRBD1; clone size: .; CDR3 DNA: TGTGCCAGCAGCAAGGGACAGATGACGAACACCGGGGAGCTGTTTTTT; CDR3 protein: CASSKGQMTNTGELFF
V gene: TRBV27; J gene: TRBJ1-1; D gene: .; clone size: .; CDR3 DNA: TGTGCCAGCAGTCGATTTGCTTGGAGTGACGAAGCTTTCTTT; CDR3 protein: CASSRFAWSDEAFF
V gene: TRBV9; J gene: TRBJ1-5; D gene: .; clone size: .; CDR3 DNA: TGTGCCAGCAGCGTAGAGGGAGGCAATCAGCCCCAGCATTTT; CDR3 protein: CASSVEGGNQPQHF
V gene: TRBV29-1; J gene: TRBJ2-1; D gene: TRBD2; clone size: .; CDR3 DNA: TGCAGCGTACCGGGACTAGCGGGGGGGCCCCGGGACAATGAGCAGTTCTTC; CDR3 protein: CSVPGLAGGPRDNEQFF
V gene: TRBV27; J gene: TRBJ2-3; D gene: TRBD2; clone size: .; CDR3 DNA: TGTGCCAGCAGTTCCCCTGGCGCGGGGGAAAATACGCAGTATTTT; CDR3 protein: CASSSPGAGENTQYF
V gene: TRBV18; J gene: TRBJ1-1; D gene: .; clone size: few; CDR3 DNA: TGTGCCAGCTTCCGGGGGGGTTCGAACACTGAAGCTTTCTTT; CDR3 protein: CASFRGGSNTEAFF
V gene: TRBV27; J gene: TRBJ1-6; D gene: .; clone size: .; CDR3 DNA: TGTGCCAGCAATTTCAACAGTGTTGGTTCACCCCTCCACTTT; CDR3 protein: CASNFNSVGSPLHF
V gene: TRBV10-3; J gene: TRBJ2-7; D gene: TRBD1; clone size: .; CDR3 DNA: TGTGCCATCAGCCAGACAGGGAACGAGCAGTACTTC; CDR3 protein: CAISQTGNEQYF
V gene: TRBV9; J gene: TRBJ1-2; D gene: TRBD1; clone size: .; CDR3 DNA: TGTGCCAGCAGCGGGGGGAACTACAGGGGTGGCTACACCTTC; CDR3 protein: CASSGGNYRGGYTF
V gene: TRBV27; J gene: TRBJ2-7; D gene: TRBD2; clone size: .; CDR3 DNA: TGTGCCAGCAGTCCCACGCGGACTAGCGGGAGAGGGGAGCAGTACTTC; CDR3 protein: CASSPTRTSGRGEQYF
V gene: TRBV5-6; J gene: TRBJ1-4; D gene: TRBD1; clone size: .; CDR3 DNA: TGTGCCAGCAGCTTGACAGGGGCCCGAGACGAAAAACTGTTTTTT; CDR3 protein: CASSLTGARDEKLFF
V gene: TRBV6-1; J gene: TRBJ1-6; D gene: .; clone size: .; CDR3 DNA: TGTGCCAGCAGTGAAAGGGAGGAATCACCCCTCCACTTT; CDR3 protein: CASSEREESPLHF
V gene: TRBV6-5; J gene: TRBJ2-3; D gene: .; clone size: .; CDR3 DNA: TGTGCCAGCAGTTATACTAGCACAGATACGCAGTATTTT; CDR3 protein: CASSYTSTDTQYF
V gene: TRBV19; J gene: TRBJ2-3; D gene: .; clone size: few; CDR3 DNA: TGTGCCAGTAGTATATCCCGGACAGATACGCAGTATTTT; CDR3 protein: CASSISRTDTQYF
V gene: TRBV10-3; J gene: TRBJ2-4; D gene: .; clone size: .; CDR3 DNA: TGTGCCATCAGTGCGGACAGCTCCAAAAACATTCAGTACTTC; CDR3 protein: CAISADSSKNIQYF
V gene: TRBV6-1; J gene: TRBJ1-2; D gene: TRBD1; clone size: .; CDR3 DNA: TGTGCCACCCAAGCCTCGAGACAGGGCTATGGCTACACCTTC; CDR3 protein: CATQASRQGYGYTF
V gene: TRBV6-5; J gene: TRBJ2-2; D gene: .; clone size: .; CDR3 DNA: TGTGCCAGCAGTTACGGCAGGGCCAGCACCGGGGAGCTGTTTTTT; CDR3 protein: CASSYGRASTGELFF
V gene: TRBV29-1; J gene: TRBJ2-2; D gene: .; clone size: .; CDR3 DNA: TGCAGCGCTCTGATGGCCAGGGACACCGGGGAGCTGTTTTTT; CDR3 protein: CSALMARDTGELFF
V gene: TRBV5-1; J gene: TRBJ2-5; D gene: TRBD2; clone size: .; CDR3 DNA: TGCGCCAGCAGCACAATGCGGGGGGGCGGAGAGGAGACCCAGTACTTC; CDR3 protein: CASSTMRGGGEETQYF
V gene: TRBV30; J gene: TRBJ1-5; D gene: .; clone size: .; CDR3 DNA: TGTGCCTGGAGTGCCCAGGGTACTCAGCCCCAGCATTTT; CDR3 protein: CAWSAQGTQPQHF
V gene: TRBV5-5; J gene: TRBJ1-1; D gene: TRBD1; clone size: .; CDR3 DNA: TGTGCCAGCAGCTCGATGACAGGGCCCACTGAAGCTTTCTTT; CDR3 protein: CASSSMTGPTEAFF
V gene: TRBV6-1; J gene: TRBJ1-1; D gene: .; clone size: .; CDR3 DNA: TGTGCCAGCAGTGAGCAGGGAAACACTGAAGCTTTCTTT; CDR3 protein: CASSEQGNTEAFF
V gene: TRBV28; J gene: TRBJ1-2; D gene: TRBD1; clone size: .; CDR3 DNA: TGTGCCAGCAGTTCTCGGACAGGGAGGAGGTATGGCTACACCTTC; CDR3 protein: CASSSRTGRRYGYTF
V gene: TRBV9; J gene: TRBJ1-2; D gene: .; clone size: .; CDR3 DNA: TGTGCCAGCAGCGTAGAGGGGGACATCCGCTATGGCTACACCTTC; CDR3 protein: CASSVEGDIRYGYTF
V gene: TRBV2; J gene: TRBJ1-6; D gene: TRBD1; clone size: .; CDR3 DNA: TGTGCCAGCACCCAGGACAGGGGGGGAAATTCACCCCTCCACTTT; CDR3 protein: CASTQDRGGNSPLHF
V gene: TRBV9; J gene: TRBJ2-7; D gene: TRBD1; clone size: .; CDR3 DNA: TGTGCCAGCAGCGCCGAGGGGGCCGGGTACGAGCAGTACTTC; CDR3 protein: CASSAEGAGYEQYF